The present T cell receptor beta chain was sequenced within a study of cytomegalovirus exposure and HLA in healthy donors. Regarding the study as a whole: Earlier analysis yielded a pattern in which most TCR beta V segments were productive about 90% or about 30% of the time. The dataset shows that most TCR sequences were rare, while some public TCRs occurred in many donors.

Germline trimming cut 1 base from V and 8 bases from J; bases unmatched to any gene: 13. Looked up from germline, CDR1 is LNHDA and CDR2 is SQIVND (reference sequence). The CDR3 length is 16 residues. The PCR ran on 60 Vbeta and 13 Jbeta primers. Clones were read by immunoSEQ multiplex PCR, and TCRdb kept only the in-frame ones, dropping some. The sample has about 190,000 clones; under 80% are singletons. In the case of this clone: Its antigen is unidentified.

The V gene is TRBV19, the J gene TRBJ1-2, with 7 bases lining up with TRBD1. Input material: PBMCs. The clonotype comes from a man aged 30-40 years in good health and CMV-seropositive. As DNA, the CDR3 is TGTGCCAGTAGTATAGTGGATCCGGGACAGCTTCGGGGCTACACCTTC. It is translated as CASSIVDPGQLRGYTF.